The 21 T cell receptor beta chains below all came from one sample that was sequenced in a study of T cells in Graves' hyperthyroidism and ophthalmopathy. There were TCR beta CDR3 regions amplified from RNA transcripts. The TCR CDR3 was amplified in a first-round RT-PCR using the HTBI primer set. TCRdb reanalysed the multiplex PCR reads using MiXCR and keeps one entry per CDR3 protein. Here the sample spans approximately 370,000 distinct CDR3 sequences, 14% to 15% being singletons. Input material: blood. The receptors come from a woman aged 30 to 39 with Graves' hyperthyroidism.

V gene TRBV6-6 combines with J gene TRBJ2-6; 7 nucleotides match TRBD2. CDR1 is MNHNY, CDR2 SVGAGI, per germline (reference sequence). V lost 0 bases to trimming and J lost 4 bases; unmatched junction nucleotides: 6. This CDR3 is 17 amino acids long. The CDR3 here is CASSYSGLDGGANVLTF. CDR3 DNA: TGTGCCAGCAGTTACTCAGGACTAGACGGCGGGGCCAACGTCCTGACTTTC.

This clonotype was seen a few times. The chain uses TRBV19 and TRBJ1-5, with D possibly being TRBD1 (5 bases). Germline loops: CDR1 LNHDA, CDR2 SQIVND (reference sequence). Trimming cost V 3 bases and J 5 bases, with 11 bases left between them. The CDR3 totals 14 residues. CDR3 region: CASSIFRGDQPQHF. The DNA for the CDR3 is TGTGCCAGTAGTATCTTTAGGGGTGATCAGCCCCAGCATTTT.

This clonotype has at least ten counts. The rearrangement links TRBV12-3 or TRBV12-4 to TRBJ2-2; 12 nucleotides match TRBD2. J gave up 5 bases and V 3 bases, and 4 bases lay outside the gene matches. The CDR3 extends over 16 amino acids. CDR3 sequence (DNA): TGTGCCAGCAGTTTGCGACTAGCGGGGGAAACCGGGGAGCTGTTTTTT. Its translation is CASSLRLAGETGELFF.

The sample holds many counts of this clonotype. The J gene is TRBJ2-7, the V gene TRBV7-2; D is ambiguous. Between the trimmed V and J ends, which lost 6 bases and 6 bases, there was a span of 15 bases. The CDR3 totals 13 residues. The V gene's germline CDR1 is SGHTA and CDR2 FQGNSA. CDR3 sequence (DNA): TGTGCCAGCAGTGGGCCCCGAGCCGGCGAGCAGTACTTC. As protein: CASSGPRAGEQYF.

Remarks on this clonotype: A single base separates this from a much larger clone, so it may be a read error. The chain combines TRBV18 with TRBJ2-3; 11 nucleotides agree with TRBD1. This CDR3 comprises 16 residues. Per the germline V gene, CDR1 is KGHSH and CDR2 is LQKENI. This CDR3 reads CASSPRRDRGADAQYF. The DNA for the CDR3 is TGTGCCAGCTCACCAAGAAGGGACAGGGGGGCAGATGCGCAGTATTTT.

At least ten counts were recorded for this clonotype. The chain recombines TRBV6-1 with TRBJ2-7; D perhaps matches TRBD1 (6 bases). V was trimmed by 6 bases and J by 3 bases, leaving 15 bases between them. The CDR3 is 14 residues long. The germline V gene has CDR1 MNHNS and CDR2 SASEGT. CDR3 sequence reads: CASSATGFLYEQYF. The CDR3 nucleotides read TGTGCCAGCAGCGCTACAGGGTTCCTCTACGAGCAGTACTTC.

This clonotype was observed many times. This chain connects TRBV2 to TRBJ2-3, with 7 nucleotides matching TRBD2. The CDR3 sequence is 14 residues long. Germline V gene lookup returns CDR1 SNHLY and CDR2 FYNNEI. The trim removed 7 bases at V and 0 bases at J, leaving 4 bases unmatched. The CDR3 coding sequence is TGTGCCAGCATTCGCGGGAGTAGCACAGATACGCAGTATTTT. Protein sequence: CASIRGSSTDTQYF.

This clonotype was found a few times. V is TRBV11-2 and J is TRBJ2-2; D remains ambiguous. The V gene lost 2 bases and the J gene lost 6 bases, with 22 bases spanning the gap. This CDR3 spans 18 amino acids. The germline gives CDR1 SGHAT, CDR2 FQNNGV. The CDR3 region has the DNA TGTGCCAGCAGCTTAAAATCCGCCTCTAGTGGCGCAGCCGGGGAGCTGTTTTTT. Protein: CASSLKSASSGAAGELFF.

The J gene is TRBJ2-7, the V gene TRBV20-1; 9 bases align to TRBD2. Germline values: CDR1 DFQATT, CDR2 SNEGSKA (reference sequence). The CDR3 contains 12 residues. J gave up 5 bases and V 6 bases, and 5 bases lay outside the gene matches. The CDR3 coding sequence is TGCAGTGCCCGGACTAGCGAAGACGAGCAGTACTTC. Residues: CSARTSEDEQYF.

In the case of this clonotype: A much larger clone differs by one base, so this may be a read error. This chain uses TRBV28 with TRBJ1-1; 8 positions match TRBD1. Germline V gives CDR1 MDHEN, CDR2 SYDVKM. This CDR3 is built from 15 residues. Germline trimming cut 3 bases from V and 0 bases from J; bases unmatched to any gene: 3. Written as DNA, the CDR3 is TGTGCCAGCAGTTTCTCGGGACAGGTGAACACTGAAGCTTTCTTT. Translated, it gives CASSFSGQVNTEAFF.

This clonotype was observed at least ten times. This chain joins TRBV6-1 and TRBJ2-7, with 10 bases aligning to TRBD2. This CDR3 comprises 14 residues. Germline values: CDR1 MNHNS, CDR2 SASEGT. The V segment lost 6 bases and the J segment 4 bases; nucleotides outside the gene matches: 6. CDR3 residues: CASRGAGGPYEQYF. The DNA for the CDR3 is TGTGCCAGCAGGGGAGCGGGAGGGCCGTACGAGCAGTACTTC.

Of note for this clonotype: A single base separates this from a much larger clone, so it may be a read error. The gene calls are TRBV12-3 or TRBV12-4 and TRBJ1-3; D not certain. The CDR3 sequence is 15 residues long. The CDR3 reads CASSNGLTSGNTVYF. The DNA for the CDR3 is TGTGCCAGCAGTAATGGACTGACCTCTGGAAACACCGTATATTTT.

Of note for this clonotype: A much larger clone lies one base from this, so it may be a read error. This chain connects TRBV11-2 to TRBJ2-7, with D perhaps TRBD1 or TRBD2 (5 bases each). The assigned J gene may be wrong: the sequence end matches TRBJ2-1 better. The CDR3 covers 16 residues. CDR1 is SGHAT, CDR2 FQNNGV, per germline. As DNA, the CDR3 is TGTGCCAGCAGCCCCACAGGAGGCGTCTTAGTGTACGAGCAGTTCTTC. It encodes CASSPTGGVLVYEQFF.

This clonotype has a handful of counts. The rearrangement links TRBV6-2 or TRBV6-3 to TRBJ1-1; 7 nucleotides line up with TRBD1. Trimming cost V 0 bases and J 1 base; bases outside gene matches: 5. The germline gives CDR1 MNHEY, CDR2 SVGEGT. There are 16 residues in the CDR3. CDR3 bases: TGTGCCAGCAGTTACTCATCTACAGGGGCGAACACTGAAGCTTTCTTT. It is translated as CASSYSSTGANTEAFF.

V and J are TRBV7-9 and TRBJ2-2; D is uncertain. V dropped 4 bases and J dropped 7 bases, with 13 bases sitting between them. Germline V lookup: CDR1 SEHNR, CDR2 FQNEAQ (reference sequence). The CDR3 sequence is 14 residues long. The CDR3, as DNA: TGTGCCAGCAGCTACCTTCGGGTCGGCGGGGAGCTGTTTTTT. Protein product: CASSYLRVGGELFF.

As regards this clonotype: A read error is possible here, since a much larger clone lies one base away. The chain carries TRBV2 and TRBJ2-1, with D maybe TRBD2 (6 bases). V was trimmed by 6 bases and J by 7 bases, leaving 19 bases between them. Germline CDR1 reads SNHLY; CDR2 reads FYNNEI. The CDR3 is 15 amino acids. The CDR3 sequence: CASSKGRDSANEQFF. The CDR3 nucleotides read TGTGCCAGCAGCAAAGGCCGGGACTCAGCAAATGAGCAGTTCTTC.

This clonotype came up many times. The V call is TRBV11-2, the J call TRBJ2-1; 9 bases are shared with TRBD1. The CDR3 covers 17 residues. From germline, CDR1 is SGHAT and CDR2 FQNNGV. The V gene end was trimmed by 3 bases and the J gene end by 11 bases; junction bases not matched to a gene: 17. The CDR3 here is CASSLRTSGTGNPQQFF. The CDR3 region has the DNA TGTGCCAGCAGCTTGAGGACTTCCGGGACAGGGAACCCCCAGCAGTTCTTC.

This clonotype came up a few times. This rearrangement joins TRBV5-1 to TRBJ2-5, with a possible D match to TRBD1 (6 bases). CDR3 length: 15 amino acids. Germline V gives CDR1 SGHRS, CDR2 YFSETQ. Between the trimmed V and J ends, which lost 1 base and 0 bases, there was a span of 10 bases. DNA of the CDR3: TGCGCCAGCAGCTTGACGGGACACCACCAAGAGACCCAGTACTTC. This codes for CASSLTGHHQETQYF.

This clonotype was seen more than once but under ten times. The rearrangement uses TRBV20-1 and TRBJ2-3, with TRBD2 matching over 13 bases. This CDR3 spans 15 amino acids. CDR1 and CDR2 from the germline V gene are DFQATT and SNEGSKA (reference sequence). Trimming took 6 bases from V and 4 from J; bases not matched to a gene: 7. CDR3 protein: CSAAGLAGRPDTQYF. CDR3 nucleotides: TGCAGTGCAGCGGGACTAGCGGGGCGCCCAGATACGCAGTATTTT.

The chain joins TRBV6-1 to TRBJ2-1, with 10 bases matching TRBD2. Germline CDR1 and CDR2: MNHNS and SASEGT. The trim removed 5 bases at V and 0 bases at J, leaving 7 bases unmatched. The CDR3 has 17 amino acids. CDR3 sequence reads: CASSRASGSSSYNEQFF. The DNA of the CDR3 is TGTGCCAGCAGTAGGGCTAGCGGGAGTAGCTCCTACAATGAGCAGTTCTTC.

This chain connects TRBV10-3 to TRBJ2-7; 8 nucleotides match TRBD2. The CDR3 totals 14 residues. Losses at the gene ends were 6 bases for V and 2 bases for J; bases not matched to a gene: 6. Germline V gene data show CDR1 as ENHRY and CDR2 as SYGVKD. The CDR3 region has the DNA TGTGCCATCAGCGAACTAGCGGTCCCCTACGAGCAGTACTTC. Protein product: CAISELAVPYEQYF.